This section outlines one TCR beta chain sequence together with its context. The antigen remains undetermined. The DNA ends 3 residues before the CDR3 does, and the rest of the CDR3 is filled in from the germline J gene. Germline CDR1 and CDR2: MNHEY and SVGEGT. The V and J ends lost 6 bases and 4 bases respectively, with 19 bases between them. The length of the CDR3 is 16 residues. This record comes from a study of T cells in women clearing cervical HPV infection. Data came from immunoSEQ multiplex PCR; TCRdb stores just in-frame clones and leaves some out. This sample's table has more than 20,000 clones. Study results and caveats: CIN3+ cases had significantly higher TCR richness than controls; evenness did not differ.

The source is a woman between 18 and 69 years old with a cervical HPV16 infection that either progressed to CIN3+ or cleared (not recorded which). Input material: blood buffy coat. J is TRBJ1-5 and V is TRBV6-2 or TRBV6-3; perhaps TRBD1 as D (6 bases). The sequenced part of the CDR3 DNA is TGTGCCAGCAGCGCGCCCCGACAGGCCCCAAATCAGCCC. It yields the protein CASSAPRQAPNQP. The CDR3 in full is CASSAPRQAPNQPQHF.